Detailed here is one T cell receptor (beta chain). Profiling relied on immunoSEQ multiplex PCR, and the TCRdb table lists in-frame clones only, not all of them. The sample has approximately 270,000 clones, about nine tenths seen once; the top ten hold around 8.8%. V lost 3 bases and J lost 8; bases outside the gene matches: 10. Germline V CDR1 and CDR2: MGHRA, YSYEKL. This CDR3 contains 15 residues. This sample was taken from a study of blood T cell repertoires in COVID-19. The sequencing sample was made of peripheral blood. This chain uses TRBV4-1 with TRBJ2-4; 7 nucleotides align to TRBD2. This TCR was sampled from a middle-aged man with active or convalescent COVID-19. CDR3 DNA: TGCGCCAGCAGCCACCCCGGGGGGAGCTTAGACATTCAGTACTTC. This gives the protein CASSHPGGSLDIQYF.